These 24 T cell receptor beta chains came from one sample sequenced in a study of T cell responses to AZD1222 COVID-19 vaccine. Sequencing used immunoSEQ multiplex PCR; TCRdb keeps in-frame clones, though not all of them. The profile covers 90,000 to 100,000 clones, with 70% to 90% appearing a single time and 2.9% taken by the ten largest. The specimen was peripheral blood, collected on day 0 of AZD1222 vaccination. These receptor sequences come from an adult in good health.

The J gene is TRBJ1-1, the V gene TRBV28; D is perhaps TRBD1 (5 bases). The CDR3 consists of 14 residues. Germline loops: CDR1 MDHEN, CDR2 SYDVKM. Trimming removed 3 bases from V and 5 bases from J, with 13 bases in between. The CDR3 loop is CASSLGGFGTEAFF. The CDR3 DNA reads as TGTGCCAGCAGTTTGGGGGGTTTTGGGACTGAAGCTTTCTTT.

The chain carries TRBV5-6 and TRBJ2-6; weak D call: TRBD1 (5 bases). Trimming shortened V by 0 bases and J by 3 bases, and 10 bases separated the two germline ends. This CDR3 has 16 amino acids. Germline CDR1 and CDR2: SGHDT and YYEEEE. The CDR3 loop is CASSLGLGRGANVLTF. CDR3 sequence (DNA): TGTGCCAGCAGCTTGGGGCTGGGGCGTGGGGCCAACGTCCTGACTTTC.

The DNA of the CDR3 is TGTGCCAGCAGCTTAGCGAGAGGAACGGTCCACTCTGGAAACACCATATATTTT. It is translated as CASSLARGTVHSGNTIYF. This chain links TRBV7-2 with TRBJ1-3; D gene uncertain. Germline V gene sequence: CDR1 SGHTA, CDR2 FQGNSA. CDR3 length equals 18 residues. V was shortened by 0 bases and J by 0 bases, with 15 bases between the two germline ends.

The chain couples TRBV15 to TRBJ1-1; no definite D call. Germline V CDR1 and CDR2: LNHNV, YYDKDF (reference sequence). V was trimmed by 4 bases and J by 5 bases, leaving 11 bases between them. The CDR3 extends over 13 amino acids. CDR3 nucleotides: TGTGCCACCAGCAACCCCTTACGGACTGAAGCTTTCTTT. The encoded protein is CATSNPLRTEAFF.

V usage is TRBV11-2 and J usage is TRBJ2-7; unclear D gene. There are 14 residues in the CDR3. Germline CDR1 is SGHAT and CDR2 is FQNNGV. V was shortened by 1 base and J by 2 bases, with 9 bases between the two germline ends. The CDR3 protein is CASSLGVLAYEQYF. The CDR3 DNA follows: TGTGCCAGCAGCTTAGGGGTTCTGGCCTACGAGCAGTACTTC.

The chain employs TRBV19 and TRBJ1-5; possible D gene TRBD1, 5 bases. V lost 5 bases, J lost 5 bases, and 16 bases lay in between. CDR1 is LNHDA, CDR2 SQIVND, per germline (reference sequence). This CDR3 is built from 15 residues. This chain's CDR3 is CASSARVLADQPQHF. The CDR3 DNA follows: TGTGCCAGTAGTGCCAGGGTTTTAGCAGATCAGCCCCAGCATTTT.

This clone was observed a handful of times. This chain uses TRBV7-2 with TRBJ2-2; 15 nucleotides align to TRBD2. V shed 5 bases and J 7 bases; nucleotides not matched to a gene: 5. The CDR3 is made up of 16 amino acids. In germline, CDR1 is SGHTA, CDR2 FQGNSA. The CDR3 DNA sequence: TGTGCCAGCAGCAGGGGACTAGCGGGAGGAGGCGGGGAGCTGTTTTTT. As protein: CASSRGLAGGGGELFF. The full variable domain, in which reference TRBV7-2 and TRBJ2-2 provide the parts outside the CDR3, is GAGVSQSPSNKVTEKGKDVELRCDPISGHTALYWYRQSLGQGLEFLIYFQGNSAPDKSGLPSDRFSAERTGGSVSTLTIQRTQQEDSAVYLCASSRGLAGGGGELFFGEGSRLTVL.

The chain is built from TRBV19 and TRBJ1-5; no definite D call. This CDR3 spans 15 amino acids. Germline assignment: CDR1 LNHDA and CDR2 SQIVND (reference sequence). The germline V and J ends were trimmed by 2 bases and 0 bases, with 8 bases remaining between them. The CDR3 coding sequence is TGTGCCAGTAGTATATTCTTGGTTAGCAATCAGCCCCAGCATTTT. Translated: CASSIFLVSNQPQHF.

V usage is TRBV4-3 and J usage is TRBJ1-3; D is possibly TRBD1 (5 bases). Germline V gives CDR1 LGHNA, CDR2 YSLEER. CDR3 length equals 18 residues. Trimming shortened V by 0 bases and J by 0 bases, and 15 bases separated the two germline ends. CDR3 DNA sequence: TGCGCCAGCAGCCAAGAATTGGGGCTATGGAACTCTGGAAACACCATATATTTT. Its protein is CASSQELGLWNSGNTIYF.

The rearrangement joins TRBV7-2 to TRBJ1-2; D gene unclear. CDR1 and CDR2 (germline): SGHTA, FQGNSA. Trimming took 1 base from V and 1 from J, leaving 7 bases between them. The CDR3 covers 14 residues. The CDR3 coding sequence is TGTGCCAGCAGCTTAGAGGCCATTAACTATGGCTACACCTTC. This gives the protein CASSLEAINYGYTF.

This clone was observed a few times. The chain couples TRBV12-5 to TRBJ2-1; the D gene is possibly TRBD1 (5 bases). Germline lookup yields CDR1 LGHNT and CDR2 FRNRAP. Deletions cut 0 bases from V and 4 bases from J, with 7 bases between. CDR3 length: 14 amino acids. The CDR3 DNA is TGTGCTAGTGGTTTGGTAGGGGCTTACAATGAGCAGTTCTTC. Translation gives CASGLVGAYNEQFF. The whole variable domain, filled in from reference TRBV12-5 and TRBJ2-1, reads DARVTQTPRHKVTEMGQEVTMRCQPILGHNTVFWYRQTMMQGLELLAYFRNRAPLDDSGMPKDRFSAEMPDATLATLKIQPSEPRDSAVYFCASGLVGAYNEQFFGPGTRLTVL.

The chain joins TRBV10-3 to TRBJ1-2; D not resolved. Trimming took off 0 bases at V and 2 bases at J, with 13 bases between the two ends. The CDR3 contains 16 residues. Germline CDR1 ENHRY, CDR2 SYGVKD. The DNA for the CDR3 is TGTGCCATCAGTGAGTCGTGGGTAACAAAAAACTATGGCTACACCTTC. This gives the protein CAISESWVTKNYGYTF.

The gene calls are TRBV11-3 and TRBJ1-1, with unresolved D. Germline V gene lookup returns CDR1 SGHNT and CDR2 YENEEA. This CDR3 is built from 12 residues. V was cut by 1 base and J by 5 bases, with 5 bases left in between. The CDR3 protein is CASSLGTTEAFF. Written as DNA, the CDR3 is TGTGCCAGCAGCTTAGGGACGACTGAAGCTTTCTTT.

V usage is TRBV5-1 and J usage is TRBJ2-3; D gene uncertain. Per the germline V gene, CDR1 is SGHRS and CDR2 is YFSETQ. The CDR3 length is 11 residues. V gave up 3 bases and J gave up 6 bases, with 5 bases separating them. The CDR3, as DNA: TGCGCCAGCAGCTGGTCCGATACGCAGTATTTT. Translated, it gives CASSWSDTQYF.

CDR3 sequence reads: CASGDQPQHF. As DNA, the CDR3 is TGTGCCAGCGGTGATCAGCCCCAGCATTTT. V usage is TRBV9 and J usage is TRBJ1-5, with D unclear. Germline loops: CDR1 SGDLS, CDR2 YYNGEE. CDR3 length equals 10 residues. The ends were cut back, 7 bases at V and 5 bases at J, with 4 bases in the middle.

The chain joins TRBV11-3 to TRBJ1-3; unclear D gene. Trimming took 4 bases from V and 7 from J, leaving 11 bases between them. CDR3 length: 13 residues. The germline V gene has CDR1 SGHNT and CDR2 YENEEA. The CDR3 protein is CASSSPRENTIYF. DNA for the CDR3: TGTGCCAGCAGCTCCCCTAGAGAGAACACCATATATTTT.

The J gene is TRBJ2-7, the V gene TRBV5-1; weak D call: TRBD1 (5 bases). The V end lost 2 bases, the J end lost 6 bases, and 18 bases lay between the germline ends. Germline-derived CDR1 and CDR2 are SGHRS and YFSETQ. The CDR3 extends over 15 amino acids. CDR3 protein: CASSFRQRQASEQYF. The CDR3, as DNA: TGCGCCAGCAGCTTTCGACAGCGTCAGGCAAGCGAGCAGTACTTC.

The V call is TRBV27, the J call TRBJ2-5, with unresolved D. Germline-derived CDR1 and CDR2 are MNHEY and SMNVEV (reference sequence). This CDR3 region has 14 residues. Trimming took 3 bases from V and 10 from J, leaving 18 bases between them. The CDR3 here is CASSFAALDSDQYF. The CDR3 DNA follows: TGTGCCAGCAGTTTTGCCGCCCTTGACTCGGACCAGTACTTC.

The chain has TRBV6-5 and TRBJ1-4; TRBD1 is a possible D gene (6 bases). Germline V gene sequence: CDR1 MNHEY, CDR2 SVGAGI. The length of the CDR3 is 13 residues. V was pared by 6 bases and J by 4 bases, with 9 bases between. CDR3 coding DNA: TGTGCCAGCAGCCAGGGGATTAATGAAAAACTGTTTTTT. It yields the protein CASSQGINEKLFF.

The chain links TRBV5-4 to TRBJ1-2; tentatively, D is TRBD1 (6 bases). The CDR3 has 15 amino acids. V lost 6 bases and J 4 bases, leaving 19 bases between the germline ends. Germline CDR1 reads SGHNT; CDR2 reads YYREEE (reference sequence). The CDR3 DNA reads TGTGCCAGCACCCAAACAGGGAGGGCCGTCTATGGCTACACCTTC. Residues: CASTQTGRAVYGYTF.

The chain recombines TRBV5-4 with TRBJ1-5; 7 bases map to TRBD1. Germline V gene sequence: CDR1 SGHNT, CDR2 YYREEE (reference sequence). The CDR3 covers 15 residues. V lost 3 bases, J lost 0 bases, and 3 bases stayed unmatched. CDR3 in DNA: TGTGCCAGCAGCTCCGGACAGGCTAGCAATCAGCCCCAGCATTTT. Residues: CASSSGQASNQPQHF.

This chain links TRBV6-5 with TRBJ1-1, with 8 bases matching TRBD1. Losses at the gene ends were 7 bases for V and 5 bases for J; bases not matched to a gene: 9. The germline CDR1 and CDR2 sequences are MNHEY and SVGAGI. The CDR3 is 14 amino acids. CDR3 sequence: CASKVPGGRTEAFF. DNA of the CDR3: TGTGCCAGCAAAGTACCAGGGGGCCGGACTGAAGCTTTCTTT.

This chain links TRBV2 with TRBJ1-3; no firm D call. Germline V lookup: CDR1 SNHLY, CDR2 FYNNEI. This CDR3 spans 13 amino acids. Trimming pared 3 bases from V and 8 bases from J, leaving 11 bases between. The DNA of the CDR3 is TGTGCCAGCAGTGACCCCCCGGGTGACACCATATATTTT. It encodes CASSDPPGDTIYF.

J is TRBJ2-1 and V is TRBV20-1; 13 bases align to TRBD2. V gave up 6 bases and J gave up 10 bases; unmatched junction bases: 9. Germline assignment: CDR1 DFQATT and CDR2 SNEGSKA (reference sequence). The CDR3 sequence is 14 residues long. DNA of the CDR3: TGCAGTGCCAGTGGGACTAGCGGGATATGGGAGCAGTTCTTC. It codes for CSASGTSGIWEQFF.